The 19 T cell receptor beta chains below all came from one sample that was sequenced in a study of CD8 T cells in Susac syndrome. Random hexamers were used to reverse transcribe the RNA input (roughly 0.5 to 1 ug). From the immunoSEQ multiplex PCR reads, TCRdb called clonotypes with MiXCR, one entry per CDR3 protein. Among some 150,000 distinct CDR3 sequences, roughly 96% were seen once, and the ten largest hold about 0.15%. The sequencing sample was made of CD8+ T cells from PBMCs. These receptors were taken from a human donor with multiple sclerosis.

The V and J genes are TRBV27 and TRBJ1-3; 9 bases agree with TRBD1. V was clipped by 5 bases and J by 4 bases; unmatched bases: 6. Germline V lookup: CDR1 MNHEY, CDR2 SMNVEV (reference sequence). The length of the CDR3 is 15 residues. This CDR3 is CASSATGGWGNTIYF. For the CDR3, the DNA is TGTGCCAGCAGTGCCACAGGGGGCTGGGGAAACACCATATATTTT.

The rearrangement uses TRBV5-6 and TRBJ2-7; D not certain. CDR1 is SGHDT and CDR2 is YYEEEE in the germline V gene. V lost 2 bases, J lost 0 bases, and 9 bases lay in between. The CDR3 spans 14 residues. CDR3 in DNA: TGTGCCAGCAGCTTCAGGAAATTCTCCTACGAGCAGTACGTC. Protein product: CASSFRKFSYEQYV.

The V gene is TRBV5-1, the J gene TRBJ2-3, with TRBD1 identical over 10 bases. With V trimmed by 0 bases and J by 6 bases, 7 bases remained unmatched. Germline V gene sequence: CDR1 SGHRS, CDR2 YFSETQ. The CDR3 spans 16 residues. CDR3 residues: CASSLETGGWSDTQYF. The CDR3 region has the DNA TGCGCCAGCAGCTTGGAGACAGGGGGCTGGTCGGATACGCAGTATTTT.

This chain links TRBV14 with TRBJ1-2, with D unresolved. In germline, CDR1 is SGHDN, CDR2 FVKESK. Trimming stripped 2 bases from V and 4 bases from J, with 11 bases between. The CDR3 runs to 14 residues. The CDR3 loop is CASSQSGQSYGYTF. CDR3 sequence (DNA): TGTGCCAGCAGCCAAAGCGGGCAGTCCTATGGCTACACCTTC.

The V call is TRBV29-1, the J call TRBJ1-2; TRBD1 aligns across 7 bases. After removal of 0 bases from V and 6 bases from J, the junction contained 13 bases not matched to a gene. The germline V gene has CDR1 SQVTM and CDR2 ANQGSEA. The CDR3 has 16 residues. For the CDR3, the DNA is TGCAGCGTTGAAGACTGGGACAGCGACGGAAACAATGGCTACACCTTC. Protein: CSVEDWDSDGNNGYTF.

V gene TRBV7-9 combines with J gene TRBJ1-1; D is possibly TRBD1 (5 bases). Trimming shortened V by 6 bases and J by 3 bases, and 11 bases separated the two germline ends. Germline CDR1 reads SEHNR; CDR2 reads FQNEAQ (reference sequence). The CDR3 is 13 residues long. CDR3: CASRAAGHTEAFF. The CDR3 DNA follows: TGTGCCAGCAGGGCGGCGGGGCACACTGAAGCTTTCTTT.

The J gene is TRBJ1-2, the V gene TRBV29-1, with 9 bases that match TRBD1. There are 13 residues in the CDR3. V shed 0 bases and J 7 bases; nucleotides not matched to a gene: 3. CDR1 SQVTM and CDR2 ANQGSEA come from the germline V gene. The CDR3 spells CSVEEGTGLGYTF. The CDR3, as DNA: TGCAGCGTTGAAGAGGGGACAGGGCTTGGCTACACCTTC.

V and J are TRBV15 and TRBJ1-1; D might be TRBD1 (6 bases). The CDR3 length is 14 residues. From germline, CDR1 is LNHNV and CDR2 YYDKDF (reference sequence). Trimming took off 5 bases at V and 4 bases at J, with 14 bases between the two ends. The CDR3 nucleotides are TGTGCCACCAGCCACCCACAGGGCGCCACTGAAGCTTTCTTT. Translating it yields CATSHPQGATEAFF.

The V and J genes are TRBV14 and TRBJ1-2; 9 bases line up with TRBD1. Per the germline V gene, CDR1 is SGHDN and CDR2 is FVKESK. This CDR3 is 15 amino acids long. The ends lost 2 bases at V and 8 bases at J; junction bases unmatched: 9. The CDR3 sequence is CASSQSRTGVGGYTF. The CDR3 DNA is TGTGCCAGCAGCCAAAGCCGGACAGGGGTCGGAGGCTACACCTTC.

This clonotype was recorded only once. The chain has TRBV7-9 and TRBJ2-3; 14 bases agree with TRBD2. V gave up 4 bases and J gave up 2 bases; unmatched junction bases: 8. Germline lookup yields CDR1 SEHNR and CDR2 FQNEAQ (reference sequence). There are 18 residues in the CDR3. CDR3 amino acids: CASSSGTSGGSFTDTQYF. The CDR3 DNA is TGTGCCAGCAGCTCCGGGACTAGCGGGGGCTCCTTCACAGATACGCAGTATTTT.

V is TRBV13 and J is TRBJ2-3, with TRBD1 matching over 11 bases. The CDR3 is 16 residues long. J gave up 2 bases and V 5 bases, and 6 bases lay outside the gene matches. Germline V CDR1 and CDR2: PRHDT, FYEKMQ (reference sequence). CDR3 residues: CASSIRTGGFTDTQYF. The CDR3 nucleotides are TGTGCCAGCAGCATCCGGACAGGGGGCTTCACAGATACGCAGTATTTT.

The chain is built from TRBV7-9 and TRBJ2-5, with 12 bases matching TRBD2. The J segment lost 1 base and the V segment lost 2 bases, leaving 11 bases of the junction unmatched. Germline CDR1 reads SEHNR; CDR2 reads FQNEAQ (reference sequence). CDR3 length: 19 residues. The DNA of the CDR3 is TGTGCCAGCAGCTTATCCTCCGGACTAGCGGGGACGCGCCAAGAGACCCAGTACTTC. It codes for CASSLSSGLAGTRQETQYF.

The chain links TRBV7-9 to TRBJ1-5; TRBD1 is a possible D gene (6 bases). V lost 5 bases, J lost 7 bases, and 24 bases lay in between. Germline CDR1 SEHNR, CDR2 FQNEAQ (reference sequence). This CDR3 spans 17 amino acids. CDR3 nucleotide sequence: TGTGCCAGCAGCCGCACTACCGCTGACAGGACATCACAGCCCCAGCATTTT. Its protein product is CASSRTTADRTSQPQHF.

This chain uses TRBV29-1 with TRBJ2-7; TRBD2 matches 14 bases. This CDR3 is 15 amino acids long. The V gene end was trimmed by 1 base and the J gene end by 3 bases; junction bases not matched to a gene: 2. The germline CDR1 and CDR2 sequences are SQVTM and ANQGSEA. CDR3 DNA: TGCAGCGTTGAAGGACTAGCGGGGGGGTTCTACGAGCAGTACTTC. Translation: CSVEGLAGGFYEQYF.

V and J are TRBV12-3 or TRBV12-4 and TRBJ2-6; 12 bases fit TRBD1. V was pared by 5 bases and J by 2 bases, with 1 base of the junction left unmatched. The CDR3 has 16 amino acids. This CDR3 reads CASSRDRGPGANVLTF. CDR3 coding DNA: TGTGCCAGCAGTCGGGACAGGGGGCCTGGGGCCAACGTCCTGACTTTC.

V usage is TRBV7-9 and J usage is TRBJ2-3; D is tentatively TRBD1 or TRBD2 (5 bases each). The CDR3 covers 13 residues. Germline V gives CDR1 SEHNR, CDR2 FQNEAQ (reference sequence). V lost 5 bases to trimming and J lost 6 bases, with 12 bases between them. CDR3 coding DNA: TGTGCCAGCAGCACCATGGGACCGGATACGCAGTATTTT. Protein sequence: CASSTMGPDTQYF.

This clonotype showed up just once. The V call is TRBV12-5, the J call TRBJ2-5, with D tentatively TRBD2 (6 bases). The CDR3 length is 16 residues. In germline, CDR1 is LGHNT, CDR2 FRNRAP. V dropped 0 bases and J dropped 4 bases, with 15 bases sitting between them. The CDR3: CASGLVGGIPAETQYF. The CDR3 nucleotides read TGTGCTAGTGGTTTGGTCGGGGGTATCCCGGCAGAGACCCAGTACTTC.

The rearrangement uses TRBV20-1 and TRBJ2-2, with D perhaps matching TRBD1 (5 bases). This CDR3 region has 13 residues. The germline CDR1 and CDR2 sequences are DFQATT and SNEGSKA (reference sequence). With 3 bases removed from V and 8 bases from J, the gap between germline ends came to 13 bases. The CDR3 nucleotides read TGCAGTGCTAGGATGGACAATAATGGGGAGCTGTTTTTT. Amino acid sequence: CSARMDNNGELFF.

This chain uses TRBV2 with TRBJ2-7; the match to TRBD1 covers 9 bases. Germline V gives CDR1 SNHLY, CDR2 FYNNEI. The CDR3 has 13 amino acids. V shed 6 bases and J 5 bases; nucleotides not matched to a gene: 5. CDR3 DNA: TGTGCCAGCAGGACGGGACAGGGAAACGAGCAGTACGTC. It yields the protein CASRTGQGNEQYV.